Following are 23 T cell receptor beta chains from one sample sequenced in a study of T-cell memory formation after mild COVID-19. Each CDR3 protein is one row after TCRdb ran MiXCR on the 5' RACE reads. The table lists about 140,000 distinct CDR3 sequences, about 14% of them singletons. The sequenced material came from PBMCs or a T cell subset sorted from them (not recorded which). These receptors all stem from an adult woman who had mild COVID-19 (a few samples of this study predate the infection). Cell type and time point are not known.

This chain connects TRBV19 to TRBJ2-7; maybe TRBD1 (6 bases). Deletions cut 4 bases from V and 1 base from J, with 20 bases between. The CDR3 contains 17 residues. Germline V gene lookup returns CDR1 LNHDA and CDR2 SQIVND (reference sequence). DNA of the CDR3: TGTGCCAGTAGTACCCAAACAGGGCCCTCACCTTCCTACGAGCAGTACTTC. Protein: CASSTQTGPSPSYEQYF.

This clonotype was recorded a few times. The V gene is TRBV20-1, the J gene TRBJ2-7, with 10 positions matching TRBD1. Germline V gives CDR1 DFQATT, CDR2 SNEGSKA (reference sequence). CDR3 length equals 15 residues. Trimming took 3 bases from V and 2 from J; bases not matched to a gene: 7. The CDR3 DNA sequence: TGCAGTGCTAGTCCTTATGGGACAGGGGCCTACGAGCAGTACTTC. Its translation: CSASPYGTGAYEQYF.

This clonotype was picked up a small number of times. The chain joins TRBV7-8 to TRBJ1-6; the D is unclear. CDR3 size: 16 residues. The germline V and J ends were trimmed by 2 bases and 3 bases, with 11 bases remaining between them. In germline, CDR1 is SGHVS, CDR2 FQNEAQ. CDR3 amino acids: CASSLKGLIYNSPLHF. In nucleotides, the CDR3 is TGTGCCAGCAGCTTAAAGGGCTTGATCTATAATTCACCCCTCCACTTT.

The genes are TRBV7-2 and TRBJ1-1; unclear D gene. V lost 1 base and J lost 5, with 14 bases in between. CDR3 length equals 15 residues. Germline V gene data show CDR1 as SGHTA and CDR2 as FQGNSA. The CDR3 loop reads CASSLEVGMGTEAFF. The CDR3 nucleotides read TGTGCCAGCAGCTTAGAGGTCGGGATGGGGACTGAAGCTTTCTTT.

This clonotype occurred a few times. V usage is TRBV7-2 and J usage is TRBJ2-3, with D possibly matching TRBD2 (5 bases). Trimming shortened V by 6 bases and J by 0 bases, and 16 bases separated the two germline ends. The CDR3 totals 16 residues. Germline V CDR1 and CDR2: SGHTA, FQGNSA. CDR3 in amino acids: CASSLTSTLSTDTQYF. The CDR3 DNA follows: TGTGCCAGCAGTTTAACTAGTACCCTAAGCACAGATACGCAGTATTTT.

V gene TRBV2 combines with J gene TRBJ2-1, with unresolved D. Trimming took off 6 bases at V and 7 bases at J, with 16 bases between the two ends. The CDR3 covers 14 residues. Germline values: CDR1 SNHLY, CDR2 FYNNEI. The CDR3: CASSVETRTNEQFF. The CDR3 DNA sequence: TGTGCCAGCAGCGTGGAGACGAGGACGAATGAGCAGTTCTTC.

The genes are TRBV29-1 and TRBJ2-1; D is undetermined. The CDR3 extends over 11 amino acids. V was cut by 7 bases and J by 7 bases, with 11 bases left in between. The germline CDR1 and CDR2 sequences are SQVTM and ANQGSEA. CDR3 nucleotide sequence: TGCAGCGGCCGTTTTCTAAATGAGCAGTTCTTC. Translating it yields CSGRFLNEQFF.

The chain combines TRBV5-1 with TRBJ2-5, with 8 bases matching TRBD1. With V trimmed by 6 bases and J by 5 bases, 3 bases remained unmatched. Per the germline V gene, CDR1 is SGHRS and CDR2 is YFSETQ. CDR3 length equals 12 residues. The DNA for the CDR3 is TGCGCCAGCACCCGACAGGGGGAGACCCAGTACTTC. Residues: CASTRQGETQYF.

In its sample, this clonotype was seen a few times. This rearrangement joins TRBV29-1 to TRBJ2-1; either TRBD1 or TRBD2 may supply D (6 bases each). The CDR3 sequence is 16 residues long. Trimming removed 3 bases from V and 5 bases from J, with 20 bases in between. The germline V gene has CDR1 SQVTM and CDR2 ANQGSEA. Here the CDR3 reads CSVEWGEGGQNNEQFF. In nucleotides, the CDR3 is TGCAGCGTTGAGTGGGGAGAGGGGGGTCAGAACAATGAGCAGTTCTTC.

Many counts were recorded for this clonotype. An end of the junction differs from the germline gene, which may be a read error. The chain couples TRBV18 to TRBJ2-1; 7 positions agree with TRBD2. Germline CDR1 KGHSH, CDR2 LQKENI. This CDR3 spans 14 amino acids. The CDR3 DNA reads TGCGCCAGCAGTCCGGGGGGCTCCTACAATGAGCAGTTCTTC. This translates into CASSPGGSYNEQFF.

This clonotype occurred a few times. This rearrangement joins TRBV2 to TRBJ2-2; D is unresolved. The CDR3 contains 12 residues. Trimming removed 8 bases at V and 0 bases at J, with 4 bases between. CDR1 and CDR2 (germline): SNHLY, FYNNEI. DNA of the CDR3: TGTGCCAGCTTTACGAACACCGGGGAGCTGTTTTTT. It encodes CASFTNTGELFF.

The rearrangement uses TRBV30 and TRBJ2-2, with 9 bases fitting TRBD1. Per the germline V gene, CDR1 is GTSNPN and CDR2 is SVGIG (reference sequence). The V and J ends lost 4 bases and 6 bases, in that order; junction bases with no gene match: 6. The CDR3 is made up of 14 amino acids. CDR3 region: CAWTKTGGPGELFF. The CDR3 nucleotides are TGTGCCTGGACCAAAACAGGGGGCCCCGGGGAGCTGTTTTTT.

Comments on this clonotype: A read error may produce the germline difference seen at one junction end. The chain employs TRBV12-3 or TRBV12-4 and TRBJ2-5; D might be TRBD2 (5 bases). The CDR3 runs 15 residues. The CDR3 spells CDSSFLAGLLETQYF. As DNA, the CDR3 is TGTGACAGCAGTTTTCTAGCCGGTTTGTTGGAGACCCAGTACTTC.

V gene TRBV5-6 combines with J gene TRBJ2-7, with 8 bases aligning to TRBD1. V gave up 3 bases and J gave up 3 bases; unmatched junction bases: 14. The CDR3 is made up of 17 amino acids. The germline gives CDR1 SGHDT, CDR2 YYEEEE. CDR3 residues: CASSYRSRTGPIYEQYF. The CDR3 region has the DNA TGTGCCAGCAGCTATCGTTCTCGGACAGGGCCTATCTACGAGCAGTACTTC. The full variable domain, rest sourced from reference TRBV5-6 and TRBJ2-7, is DAGVTQSPTHLIKTRGQQVTLRCSPKSGHDTVSWYQQALGQGPQFIFQYYEEEERQRGNFPDRFSGHQFPNYSSELNVNALLLGDSALYLCASSYRSRTGPIYEQYFGPGTRLTVT.

This clonotype was seen ten or more times. This chain links TRBV4-1 with TRBJ2-1; D remains unclear. CDR1 is MGHRA, CDR2 YSYEKL, per germline. The CDR3 is 15 amino acids. The ends were cut back, 0 bases at V and 9 bases at J, with 15 bases in the middle. CDR3 in amino acids: CASSQDSGAVGEQFF. CDR3 coding DNA: TGCGCCAGCAGCCAAGATTCGGGCGCCGTGGGTGAGCAGTTCTTC.

The table lists this clonotype with a few counts. The V gene is TRBV4-2, the J gene TRBJ1-5; a possible D gene is TRBD1 (5 bases). The CDR3 spans 17 residues. Trimming stripped 1 base from V and 0 bases from J, with 13 bases between. Germline V gene data show CDR1 as LGHNA and CDR2 as YNFKEQ. This CDR3 reads CASSQASGKDSNQPQHF. The CDR3 DNA is TGTGCCAGCAGCCAAGCGTCAGGGAAGGATAGCAATCAGCCCCAGCATTTT.

This clonotype occurred a few times. The CDR3 reads CSAATVNTEAFF. Written as DNA, the CDR3 is TGCAGTGCTGCGACAGTGAACACTGAAGCTTTCTTT. The chain has TRBV20-1 and TRBJ1-1; tentatively, D is TRBD1 (5 bases). This CDR3 spans 12 amino acids. V was pared by 5 bases and J by 0 bases, with 7 bases between. The germline CDR1 and CDR2 sequences are DFQATT and SNEGSKA (reference sequence).

The rearrangement links TRBV7-9 to TRBJ1-3; no clear D. Germline CDR1 reads SEHNR; CDR2 reads FQNEAQ (reference sequence). V lost 5 bases to trimming and J lost 8 bases, with 16 bases between them. The CDR3 is made up of 14 amino acids. The CDR3 DNA follows: TGTGCCAGCAGCGCGAGAAACATAGTACACACCATATATTTT. The encoded protein is CASSARNIVHTIYF.

The CDR3: CASSGIGRLNEKLFF. The CDR3 DNA follows: TGTGCCAGCAGTGGTATCGGACGGTTAAATGAAAAACTGTTTTTT. This chain links TRBV25-1 with TRBJ1-4; no definite D call. This CDR3 has 15 residues. Deletions cut 4 bases from V and 5 bases from J, with 14 bases between. Germline V CDR1 and CDR2: MGHDK, SYGVNS.

This clonotype was counted at least ten times. The V call is TRBV7-6, the J call TRBJ2-1; 8 positions match TRBD2. The CDR3 length is 15 residues. Germline V gives CDR1 SGHVS, CDR2 FNYEAQ. The V gene end was trimmed by 5 bases and the J gene end by 4 bases; junction bases not matched to a gene: 7. This CDR3 is CASSASGSGYNEQFF. DNA for the CDR3: TGTGCCAGCAGCGCCAGCGGGAGTGGGTACAATGAGCAGTTCTTC.

Turning to this clonotype: The junction and the germline gene differ at one end; a read error may be behind it. The chain combines TRBV7-9 with TRBJ2-7; D perhaps matches TRBD2 (6 bases). CDR3 length: 15 amino acids. Germline assignment: CDR1 SEHNR and CDR2 FQNEAQ (reference sequence). The chain's CDR3 is CVSSKGGTGTYEQYF. The CDR3 bases are TGTGTCAGCAGCAAAGGAGGGACTGGAACCTACGAGCAGTACTTC.

The sample holds a few counts of this clonotype. This rearrangement joins TRBV20-1 to TRBJ1-2, with D tentatively TRBD1 (5 bases). This CDR3 is built from 12 residues. Germline V gene data show CDR1 as DFQATT and CDR2 as SNEGSKA (reference sequence). Deletions cut 6 bases from V and 7 bases from J, with 15 bases between. The CDR3 coding sequence is TGCAGTGCAGCACAGGAGGGGAGTGGCTACACCTTC. Residues: CSAAQEGSGYTF.

The rearrangement joins TRBV13 to TRBJ1-2; maybe TRBD1 (6 bases). Germline CDR1 reads PRHDT; CDR2 reads FYEKMQ (reference sequence). The CDR3 loop spans 14 amino acids. V was cut by 5 bases and J by 1 base, with 11 bases left in between. The CDR3 loop reads CASSADRFNYGYTF. As DNA, the CDR3 is TGTGCCAGCAGCGCGGACAGATTTAACTATGGCTACACCTTC.